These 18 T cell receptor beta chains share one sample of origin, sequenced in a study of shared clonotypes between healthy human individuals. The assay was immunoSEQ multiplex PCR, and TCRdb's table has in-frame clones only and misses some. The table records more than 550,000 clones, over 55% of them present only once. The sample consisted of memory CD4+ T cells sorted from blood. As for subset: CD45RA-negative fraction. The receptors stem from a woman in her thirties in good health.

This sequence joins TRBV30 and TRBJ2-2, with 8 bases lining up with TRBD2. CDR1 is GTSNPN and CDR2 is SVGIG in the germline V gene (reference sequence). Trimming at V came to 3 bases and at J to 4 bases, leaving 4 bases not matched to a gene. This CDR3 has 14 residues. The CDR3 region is CAWRWTSITGELFF. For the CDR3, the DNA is TGTGCCTGGAGGTGGACTAGCATCACCGGGGAGCTGTTTTTT.

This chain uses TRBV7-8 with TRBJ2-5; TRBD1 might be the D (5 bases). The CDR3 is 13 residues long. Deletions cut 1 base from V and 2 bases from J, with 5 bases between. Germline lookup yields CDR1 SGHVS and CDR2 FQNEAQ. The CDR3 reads CASSLGQQETQYF. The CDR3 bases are TGTGCCAGCAGCTTAGGACAGCAAGAGACCCAGTACTTC.

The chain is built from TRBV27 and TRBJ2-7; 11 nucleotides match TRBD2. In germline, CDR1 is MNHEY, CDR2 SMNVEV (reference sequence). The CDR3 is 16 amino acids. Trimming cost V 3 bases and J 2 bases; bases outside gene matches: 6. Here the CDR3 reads CASSFTSGRLPYEQYF. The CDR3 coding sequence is TGTGCCAGCAGTTTTACTAGCGGGAGACTTCCCTACGAGCAGTACTTC.

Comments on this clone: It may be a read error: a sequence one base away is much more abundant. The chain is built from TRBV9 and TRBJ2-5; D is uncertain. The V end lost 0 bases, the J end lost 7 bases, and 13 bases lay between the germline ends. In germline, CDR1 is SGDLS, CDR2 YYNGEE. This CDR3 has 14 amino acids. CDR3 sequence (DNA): TGTGCCAGCAGCGTAGGCGGTGGCATGGGGACCCAGTACTTC. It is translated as CASSVGGGMGTQYF.

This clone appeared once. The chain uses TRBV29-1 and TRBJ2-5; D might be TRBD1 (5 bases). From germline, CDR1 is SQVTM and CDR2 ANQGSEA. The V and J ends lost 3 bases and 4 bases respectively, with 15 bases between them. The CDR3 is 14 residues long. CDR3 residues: CSVDQYSQGETQYF. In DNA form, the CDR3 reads TGCAGCGTTGATCAGTACTCCCAGGGAGAGACCCAGTACTTC.

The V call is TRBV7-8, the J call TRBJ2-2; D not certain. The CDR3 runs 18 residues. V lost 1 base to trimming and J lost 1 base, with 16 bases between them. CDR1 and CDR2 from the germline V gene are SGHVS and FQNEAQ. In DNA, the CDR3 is TGTGCCAGCAGCTTAGGTTTGTCGGGCAGAAAGAACACCGGGGAGCTGTTTTTT. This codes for CASSLGLSGRKNTGELFF.

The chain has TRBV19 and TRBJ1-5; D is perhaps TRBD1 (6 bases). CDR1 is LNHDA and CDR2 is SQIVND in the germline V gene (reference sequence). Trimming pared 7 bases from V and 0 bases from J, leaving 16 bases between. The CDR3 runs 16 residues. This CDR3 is CASTRAGGLSNQPQHF. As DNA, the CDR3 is TGTGCCAGTACCCGCGCCGGGGGGCTTAGCAATCAGCCCCAGCATTTT. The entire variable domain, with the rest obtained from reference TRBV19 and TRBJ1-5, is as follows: DGGITQSPKYLFRKEGQNVTLSCEQNLNHDAMYWYRQDPGQGLRLIYYSQIVNDFQKGDIAEGYSVSREKKESFPLTVTSAQKNPTAFYLCASTRAGGLSNQPQHFGDGTRLSIL.

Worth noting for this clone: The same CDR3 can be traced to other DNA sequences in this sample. The CDR3 spells CASSPGQGDDQPQHF. The CDR3 nucleotides are TGTGCCAGCTCACCAGGACAGGGGGACGATCAGCCCCAGCATTTT. The rearrangement links TRBV18 to TRBJ1-5, with 10 bases aligning to TRBD1. The CDR3 covers 15 residues. V lost 2 bases to trimming and J lost 5 bases; unmatched junction nucleotides: 3. Germline V gives CDR1 KGHSH, CDR2 LQKENI.

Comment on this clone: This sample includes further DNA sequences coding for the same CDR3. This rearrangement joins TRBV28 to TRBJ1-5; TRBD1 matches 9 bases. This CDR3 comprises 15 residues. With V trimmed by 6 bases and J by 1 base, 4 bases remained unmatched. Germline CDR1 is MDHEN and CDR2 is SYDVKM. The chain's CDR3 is CASREDRGSNQPQHF. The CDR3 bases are TGTGCCAGCAGGGAAGACAGGGGGAGCAATCAGCCCCAGCATTTT.

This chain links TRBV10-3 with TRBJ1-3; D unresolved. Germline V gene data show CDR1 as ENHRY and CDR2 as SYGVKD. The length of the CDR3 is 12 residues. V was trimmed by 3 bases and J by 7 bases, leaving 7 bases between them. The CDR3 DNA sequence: TGTGCCATCAGTGACAACGGTAACACCATATATTTT. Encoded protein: CAISDNGNTIYF.

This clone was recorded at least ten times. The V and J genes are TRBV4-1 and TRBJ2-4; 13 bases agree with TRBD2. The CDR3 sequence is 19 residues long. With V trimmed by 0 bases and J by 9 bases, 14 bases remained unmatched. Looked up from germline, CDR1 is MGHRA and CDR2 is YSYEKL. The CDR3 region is CASSQDWDTSGRARTIQYF. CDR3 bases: TGCGCCAGCAGCCAAGATTGGGACACTAGCGGGAGGGCGCGAACCATTCAGTACTTC.

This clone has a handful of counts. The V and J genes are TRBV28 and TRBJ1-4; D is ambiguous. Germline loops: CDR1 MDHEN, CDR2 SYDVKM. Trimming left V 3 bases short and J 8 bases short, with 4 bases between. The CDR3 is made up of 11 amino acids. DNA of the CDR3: TGTGCCAGCAGTTTTGAGGAAAAACTGTTTTTT. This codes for CASSFEEKLFF.

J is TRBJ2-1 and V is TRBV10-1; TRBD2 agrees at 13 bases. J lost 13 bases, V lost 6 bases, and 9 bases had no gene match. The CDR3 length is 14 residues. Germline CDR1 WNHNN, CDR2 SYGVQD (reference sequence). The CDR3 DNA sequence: TGCGCCAGCAGCGGACTAGCGGGAGAGGGCCCCCAGTTCTTC. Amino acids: CASSGLAGEGPQFF.

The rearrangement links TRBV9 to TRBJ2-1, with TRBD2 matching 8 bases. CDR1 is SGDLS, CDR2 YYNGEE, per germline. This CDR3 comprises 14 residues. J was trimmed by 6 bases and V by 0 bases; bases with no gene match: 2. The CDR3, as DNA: TGTGCCAGCAGCGTAGCCGGGACTAGCAATGAGCAGTTCTTC. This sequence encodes CASSVAGTSNEQFF.

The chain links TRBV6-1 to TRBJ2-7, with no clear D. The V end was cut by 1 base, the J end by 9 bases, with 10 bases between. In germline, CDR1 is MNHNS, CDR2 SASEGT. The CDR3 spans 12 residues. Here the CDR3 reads CASSEVSYRQYF. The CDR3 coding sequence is TGTGCCAGCAGTGAAGTGAGCTATAGGCAGTACTTC.

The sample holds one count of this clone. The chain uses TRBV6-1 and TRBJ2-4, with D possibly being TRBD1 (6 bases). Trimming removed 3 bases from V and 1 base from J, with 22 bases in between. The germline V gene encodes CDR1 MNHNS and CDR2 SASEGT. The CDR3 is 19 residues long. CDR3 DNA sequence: TGTGCCAGCAGTGAGAGCCGCAGGGAGTGGGGGCTTGCCAAAAACATTCAGTACTTC. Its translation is CASSESRREWGLAKNIQYF.

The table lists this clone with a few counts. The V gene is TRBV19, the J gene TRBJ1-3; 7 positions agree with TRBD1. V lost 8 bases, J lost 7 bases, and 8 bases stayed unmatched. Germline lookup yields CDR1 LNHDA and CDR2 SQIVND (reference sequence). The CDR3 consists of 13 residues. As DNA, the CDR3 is TGTGCCAGTGGACAGGACCCAGTGAACACCATATATTTT. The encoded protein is CASGQDPVNTIYF.

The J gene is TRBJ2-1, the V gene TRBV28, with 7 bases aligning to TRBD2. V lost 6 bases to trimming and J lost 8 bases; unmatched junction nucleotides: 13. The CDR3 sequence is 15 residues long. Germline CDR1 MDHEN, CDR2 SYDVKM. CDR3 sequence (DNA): TGTGCCAGCAGCCCCAAAGGGAGGGCCGCAGATGAGCAGTTCTTC. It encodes CASSPKGRAADEQFF. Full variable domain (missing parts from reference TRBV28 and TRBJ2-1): DVKVTQSSRYLVKRTGEKVFLECVQDMDHENMFWYRQDPGLGLRLIYFSYDVKMKEKGDIPEGYSVSREKKERFSLILESASTNQTSMYLCASSPKGRAADEQFFGPGTRLTVL.